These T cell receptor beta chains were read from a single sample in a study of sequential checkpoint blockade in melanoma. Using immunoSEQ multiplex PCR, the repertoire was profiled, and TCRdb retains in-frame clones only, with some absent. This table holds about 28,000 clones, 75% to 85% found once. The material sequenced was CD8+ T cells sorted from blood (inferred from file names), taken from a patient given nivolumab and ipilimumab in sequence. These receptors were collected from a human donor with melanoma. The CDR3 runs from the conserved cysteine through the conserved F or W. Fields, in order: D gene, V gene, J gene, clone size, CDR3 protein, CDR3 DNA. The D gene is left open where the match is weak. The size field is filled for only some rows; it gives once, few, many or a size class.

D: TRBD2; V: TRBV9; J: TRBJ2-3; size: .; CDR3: CASSVMGLGTDTQYF; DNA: TGTGCCAGCAGCGTAATGGGACTAGGGACAGATACGCAGTATTTT
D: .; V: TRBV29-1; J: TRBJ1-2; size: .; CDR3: CSVGAVDGYTF; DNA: TGCAGCGTTGGGGCAGTGGATGGCTACACCTTC
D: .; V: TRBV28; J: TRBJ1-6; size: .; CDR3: CASSYGGGRSPLHF; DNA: TGTGCCAGCAGTTACGGGGGAGGAAGATCACCCCTCCACTTT
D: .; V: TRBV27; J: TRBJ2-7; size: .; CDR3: CASSSGLFYEQYF; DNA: TGTGCCAGCAGTTCGGGACTTTTCTACGAGCAGTACTTC
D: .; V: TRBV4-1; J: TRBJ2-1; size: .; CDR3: CASSPPYKEWEQFF; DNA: TGCGCCAGCAGCCCGCCCTACAAGGAGTGGGAGCAGTTCTTC
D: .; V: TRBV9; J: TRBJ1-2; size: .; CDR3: CASSVGGGDDGYTF; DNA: TGTGCCAGCAGCGTAGGCGGAGGGGATGATGGCTACACCTTC
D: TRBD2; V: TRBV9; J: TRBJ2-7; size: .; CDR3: CASSVGTRGTEQYF; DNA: TGTGCCAGCAGCGTCGGGACTAGGGGCACCGAGCAGTACTTC
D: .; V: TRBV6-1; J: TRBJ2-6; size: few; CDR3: CASQVPVGANVLTF; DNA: TGTGCCAGCCAGGTCCCTGTGGGGGCCAACGTCCTGACTTTC
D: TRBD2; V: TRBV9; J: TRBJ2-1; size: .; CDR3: CASTDFPGLAGGPIEQFF; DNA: TGTGCCAGCACAGACTTCCCGGGACTAGCGGGAGGGCCGATTGAGCAGTTCTTC
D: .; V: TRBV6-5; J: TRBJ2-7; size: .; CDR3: CASSYSGSSYEQYF; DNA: TGTGCCAGCAGTTATTCCGGGTCTTCCTACGAGCAGTACTTC
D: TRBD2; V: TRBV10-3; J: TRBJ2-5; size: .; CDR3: CATPLEGRVETQYF; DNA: TGTGCCACCCCCCTAGAGGGGAGGGTGGAGACCCAGTACTTC
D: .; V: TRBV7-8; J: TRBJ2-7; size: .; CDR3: CASSSSAGASVEQYF; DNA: TGTGCCAGCAGCTCGAGCGCGGGGGCGAGTGTCGAGCAGTACTTC
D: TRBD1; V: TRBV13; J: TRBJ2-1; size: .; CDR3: CASRGGQGLKVNEQFF; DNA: TGTGCCAGCAGGGGGGGACAGGGATTAAAGGTCAATGAGCAGTTCTTC
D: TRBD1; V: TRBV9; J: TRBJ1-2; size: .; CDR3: CASSTGDWGYTF; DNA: TGTGCCAGCAGCACAGGGGATTGGGGCTACACCTTC
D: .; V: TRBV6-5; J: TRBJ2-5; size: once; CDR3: CASAGGSYQETQYF; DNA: TGTGCCAGCGCCGGAGGGAGCTACCAAGAGACCCAGTACTTC
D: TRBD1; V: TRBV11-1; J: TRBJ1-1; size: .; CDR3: CASSLLRTGRGSEAFF; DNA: TGTGCCAGCAGCTTACTTCGGACAGGGAGAGGTTCTGAAGCTTTCTTT
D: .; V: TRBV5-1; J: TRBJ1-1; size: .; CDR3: CASSLQGFGAFF; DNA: TGCGCCAGCAGCTTACAGGGCTTCGGAGCTTTCTTT